This TCR beta chain was recorded in a study of T cells in Graves' hyperthyroidism and ophthalmopathy. Graves' hyperthyroidism is called stable when ophthalmopathy does not progress within 18 months. Researchers barred patients who had uncontrolled infection, other autoimmune disease, pregnancy or lactation. Diagnosis relied on clinical symptoms, serum thyroxine and TRAb, thyroid ultrasound and orbital computed tomography. RNA transcripts yielded amplified TCR beta CDR3 regions. When the TCR CDR3 underwent first-round RT-PCR, the HTBI primer set was used. One entry per CDR3 protein results from TCRdb running MiXCR on the multiplex PCR reads. Altogether roughly 740,000 distinct CDR3 sequences are present, less than 20% being singletons, with the ten largest covering about 8.4%. Details on this clonotype: Its antigen is unidentified. The junction does not match germline at one end; this may be a read error.

Study results and limitations: The model anticipated ophthalmopathy a median around six months pre-onset.

The clonotype was recovered from a man aged 18 to 35 with Graves' hyperthyroidism. Sequencing used blood.

CDR3 sequence reads: CASSLGGTEASF. CDR3 sequence (DNA): TGTGCCAGCAGTTTAGGAGGCACTGAAGCTTCCTTT. J is TRBJ1-1 and V is TRBV27; D unresolved. CDR1 MNHEY and CDR2 SMNVEV come from the germline V gene (reference sequence). The CDR3 is made up of 12 amino acids.